This paragraph reports one T cell receptor (beta chain). The data are from a study of CD8 T cells in Susac syndrome. Study at large: Active disease was present in six of the sequenced Susac syndrome patients, whereas roughly 8 of them were in remission.

In contrast to the negatively isolated CD8+ and CD4+ T cells, TEMRA cells were FACS-enriched. V lost 6 bases and J lost 8; bases outside the gene matches: 9. Germline loops: CDR1 SQVTM, CDR2 ANQGSEA. The CDR3 extends over 14 amino acids. Random hexamers were used to reverse transcribe an amount of 0.5 to 1 ug RNA. TCR beta CDR3 was amplified by immunoSEQ covering 54 Vbeta and 13 Jbeta. In TCRdb, the immunoSEQ multiplex PCR reads were re-called with MiXCR into one record per CDR3 protein. The top ten clones hold 0.13% to 0.15% of a sample with about 140,000 distinct CDR3 sequences, around 95% of them seen once.

V usage is TRBV29-1 and J usage is TRBJ2-1, with TRBD2 identical over 11 bases. Sequencing used CD4+ T cells from PBMCs. This TCR derives from a human donor with Susac syndrome. CDR3 sequence reads: CSVLLAGAIDEQFF. CDR3 nucleotides: TGCAGCGTGTTACTAGCGGGAGCTATAGATGAGCAGTTCTTC.